The 20 T cell receptor beta chains in this list originate from one sample, sequenced in a study of control samples from healthy donors and cancer patients. Assay used: immunoSEQ multiplex PCR; TCRdb lists only in-frame clones, some missing. The sample lists around 100,000 clones, around 90% occurring once. The sample was blood. These receptors were collected from a young man in good health.

The count of this clone is one. J is TRBJ2-7 and V is TRBV5-1, with D unclear. CDR1 is SGHRS and CDR2 is YFSETQ in the germline V gene. This CDR3 is built from 17 residues. Trimming pared 0 bases from V and 0 bases from J, leaving 16 bases between. In nucleotides, the CDR3 is TGCGCCAGCAGCTTGGCTCAAGCCCCCCGAAGCTCCTACGAGCAGTACTTC. Its translation is CASSLAQAPRSSYEQYF.

The V gene is TRBV7-6, the J gene TRBJ1-3, with D possibly TRBD1 on 5 matching bases. Germline V gene sequence: CDR1 SGHVS, CDR2 FNYEAQ. V lost 6 bases, J lost 4 bases, and 22 bases lay in between. The CDR3 is 17 residues long. The CDR3 bases are TGTGCCAGCAGTCCCCGGGACGCGGCTTTTGTCGGAAACACCATATATTTT. As protein: CASSPRDAAFVGNTIYF.

The V gene is TRBV7-9, the J gene TRBJ2-7, with TRBD2 matching 10 bases. Germline CDR1 reads SEHNR; CDR2 reads FQNEAQ (reference sequence). This CDR3 has 15 residues. V lost 5 bases to trimming and J lost 2 bases; unmatched junction nucleotides: 6. In DNA form, the CDR3 reads TGTGCCAGCAGCCCTCTAGCGGGAGTTCCCTACGAGCAGTACTTC. Its protein is CASSPLAGVPYEQYF.

The V call is TRBV10-1, the J call TRBJ2-1; weak D call: TRBD1 (5 bases). The CDR3 runs 11 residues. CDR1 is WNHNN and CDR2 is SYGVQD in the germline V gene (reference sequence). Trimming took 3 bases from V and 13 from J, leaving 10 bases between them. The CDR3 sequence: CASSDVGAQFF. The CDR3 DNA reads as TGCGCCAGCAGTGATGTTGGGGCACAGTTCTTC.

This clone was seen just once. This sequence joins TRBV6-2 or TRBV6-3 and TRBJ1-2; 7 bases are shared with TRBD1. CDR3 length equals 13 residues. The V and J ends lost 4 bases and 2 bases, in that order; junction bases with no gene match: 1. Germline V gene lookup returns CDR1 MNHEY and CDR2 SVGEGT. This CDR3 reads CASSSTGNYGYTF. In DNA, the CDR3 is TGTGCCAGCAGTTCGACAGGGAACTATGGCTACACCTTC.

V and J are TRBV30 and TRBJ2-5; maybe TRBD1 (5 bases). CDR3 length equals 14 residues. From germline, CDR1 is GTSNPN and CDR2 SVGIG (reference sequence). V lost 7 bases and J 5 bases, leaving 20 bases between the germline ends. In DNA form, the CDR3 reads TGTGCCTCCGCACTTAAGCAGGGTCCGGAGACCCAGTACTTC. Its translation is CASALKQGPETQYF.

The chain combines TRBV24-1 with TRBJ2-1; D remains ambiguous. The CDR3 extends over 13 amino acids. Trimming pared 7 bases from V and 12 bases from J, leaving 18 bases between. The germline V gene has CDR1 KGHDR and CDR2 SFDVKD. The CDR3 bases are TGTGCCACCAGGGATCGGGTTTGGTCCCGGCAGTTCTTC. Translated: CATRDRVWSRQFF.

The CDR3 DNA sequence: TGTGCCAGCAGTCCTCCGGACAGGGACAATCAGCCCCAGCATTTT. This translates into CASSPPDRDNQPQHF. This chain joins TRBV28 and TRBJ1-5, with 8 bases aligning to TRBD1. Trimming at V came to 5 bases and at J to 3 bases, leaving 6 bases not matched to a gene. Looked up from germline, CDR1 is MDHEN and CDR2 is SYDVKM. The CDR3 length is 15 residues.

The chain joins TRBV12-3 or TRBV12-4 to TRBJ2-7; 8 bases align to TRBD1. The trim removed 8 bases at V and 6 bases at J, leaving 9 bases unmatched. This CDR3 has 13 residues. The CDR3 here is CASGPGGSGEQYF. CDR3 in DNA: TGTGCCAGCGGCCCAGGGGGCTCGGGCGAGCAGTACTTC.

This chain uses TRBV30 with TRBJ1-4, with D possibly TRBD1 on 5 matching bases. Germline CDR1 reads GTSNPN; CDR2 reads SVGIG (reference sequence). The CDR3 extends over 13 amino acids. Trimming stripped 0 bases from V and 7 bases from J, with 9 bases between. CDR3 nucleotides: TGTGCCTGGAGTGTACTAGGGACTGAAAAACTGTTTTTT. Its translation: CAWSVLGTEKLFF.

This chain uses TRBV11-3 with TRBJ2-3, with D unclear. V lost 4 bases, J lost 5 bases, and 7 bases lay in between. Germline lookup yields CDR1 SGHNT and CDR2 YENEEA. CDR3 size: 12 residues. The CDR3 DNA reads as TGTGCCAGCAGCTACGAAGAAGATACGCAGTATTTT. It codes for CASSYEEDTQYF.

DNA of the CDR3: TGTGCCAGCAGCTTCCAAGTAGCGGGAGGTTACGAGCAGTACTTC. Residues: CASSFQVAGGYEQYF. The chain recombines TRBV7-9 with TRBJ2-7, with 10 bases fitting TRBD2. The V gene's germline CDR1 is SEHNR and CDR2 FQNEAQ (reference sequence). The CDR3 has 15 amino acids. V was clipped by 3 bases and J by 4 bases; unmatched bases: 6.

This clone was detected only a few times. The chain joins TRBV5-6 to TRBJ2-7; either TRBD1 or TRBD2 may fit D (5 bases each). This CDR3 has 14 residues. Germline CDR1 SGHDT, CDR2 YYEEEE. V shed 5 bases and J shed 2 bases, with 14 bases lying between them. Here the CDR3 reads CASSYGTGTYEQYF. In DNA, the CDR3 is TGTGCCAGCAGTTACGGGACGGGAACCTACGAGCAGTACTTC.

The rearrangement uses TRBV6-6 and TRBJ2-7; 13 bases map to TRBD2. The CDR3 runs to 16 residues. The V and J ends lost 0 bases and 7 bases, in that order; junction bases with no gene match: 6. Germline lookup yields CDR1 MNHNY and CDR2 SVGAGI (reference sequence). The CDR3 DNA follows: TGTGCCAGCAGTTACTCGCTACTAGCGGGAGGGCGGGAGCAGTACTTC. Amino acid sequence: CASSYSLLAGGREQYF.

The chain carries TRBV5-4 and TRBJ2-7; D not resolved. CDR1 and CDR2 from the germline V gene are SGHNT and YYREEE (reference sequence). The length of the CDR3 is 14 residues. V was trimmed by 4 bases and J by 2 bases, leaving 13 bases between them. CDR3 DNA: TGTGCCAGCAGCCGCGAGGCGGAGACCTACGAGCAGTACTTC. Translated: CASSREAETYEQYF.

This clone has just one count. V and J are TRBV28 and TRBJ1-5; no clear D. Trimming pared 4 bases from V and 0 bases from J, leaving 7 bases between. CDR1 is MDHEN and CDR2 is SYDVKM in the germline V gene. The CDR3 has 14 amino acids. The CDR3 loop is CASSSHNSNQPQHF. The CDR3 DNA reads as TGTGCCAGCAGTTCCCACAATAGCAATCAGCCCCAGCATTTT.

The rearrangement links TRBV6-5 to TRBJ2-7, with 8 bases aligning to TRBD1. J lost 4 bases, V lost 7 bases, and 9 bases had no gene match. CDR1 and CDR2 from the germline V gene are MNHEY and SVGAGI. The CDR3 length is 14 residues. The CDR3 nucleotides read TGTGCCAGCACCGCGGGCAGGGGGCCGTACGAGCAGTACTTC. Translation gives CASTAGRGPYEQYF.

This clone was counted a single time. The V call is TRBV4-2, the J call TRBJ2-4; D gene ambiguous. The CDR3 runs 17 residues. Germline CDR1 reads LGHNA; CDR2 reads YNFKEQ. Trimming took off 0 bases at V and 0 bases at J, with 12 bases between the two ends. The CDR3 DNA reads TGTGCCAGCAGCCAAGATGGGCAGTTACTAGCCAAAAACATTCAGTACTTC. Translating it yields CASSQDGQLLAKNIQYF.

This clone was seen just once. The genes are TRBV2 and TRBJ1-6, with 7 positions matching TRBD1. The V gene's germline CDR1 is SNHLY and CDR2 FYNNEI. With 8 bases clipped from V and 6 bases from J, the junction kept 7 bases outside the gene matches. The CDR3 runs to 14 residues. The CDR3 protein is CASRQGAGNSPLHF. CDR3 DNA: TGTGCCAGCCGACAGGGAGCGGGTAATTCACCCCTCCACTTT.

The chain joins TRBV28 to TRBJ2-5, with no clear D. There are 15 residues in the CDR3. The V gene lost 5 bases and the J gene lost 5 bases, with 18 bases spanning the gap. The germline CDR1 and CDR2 sequences are MDHEN and SYDVKM. CDR3 protein: CASSLARGLLETQYF. CDR3 DNA sequence: TGTGCCAGCAGTCTGGCCCGTGGGCTTCTGGAGACCCAGTACTTC. The whole variable domain, filled in from reference TRBV28 and TRBJ2-5, reads DVKVTQSSRYLVKRTGEKVFLECVQDMDHENMFWYRQDPGLGLRLIYFSYDVKMKEKGDIPEGYSVSREKKERFSLILESASTNQTSMYLCASSLARGLLETQYFGPGTRLLVL.